One and the same sample provided the 8 T cell receptor beta chains below, sequenced in a study of cytotoxic CD8 clonotypes in ibrutinib-treated CLL. The data were produced by immunoSEQ multiplex PCR, yet TCRdb's version contains in-frame clones alone and is incomplete. The table has approximately 350,000 clones, 60% to 80% seen once. This specimen was PBMCs, taken after 36 months of ibrutinib treatment. Source of these receptors: a human donor with chronic lymphocytic leukemia.

This chain joins TRBV5-1 and TRBJ1-1; TRBD1 might be the D (6 bases). Between the trimmed V and J ends, which lost 3 bases and 4 bases, there was a span of 10 bases. Germline V gene lookup returns CDR1 SGHRS and CDR2 YFSETQ. This CDR3 is built from 13 residues. This CDR3 reads CASSYLQGTEAFF. CDR3 DNA: TGCGCCAGCAGCTACTTACAGGGCACTGAAGCTTTCTTT. Combining the CDR3 with reference TRBV5-1 and TRBJ1-1 gives the whole variable domain KAGVTQTPRYLIKTRGQQVTLSCSPISGHRSVSWYQQTPGQGLQFLFEYFSETQRNKGNFPGRFSGRQFSNSRSEMNVSTLELGDSALYLCASSYLQGTEAFFGQGTRLTVV.

The chain carries TRBV11-2 and TRBJ2-2; 9 nucleotides agree with TRBD2. The junction had 8 bases not matched to a gene; V was cut back by 5 bases and J by 4 bases. Germline CDR1 SGHAT, CDR2 FQNNGV. The CDR3 has 16 residues. CDR3 DNA: TGTGCCAGCAGCCTTGGGGCTAGCGGGACCACCGGGGAGCTGTTTTTT. This codes for CASSLGASGTTGELFF.

This clone was recorded once. CDR3 bases: TGTGCCAGCAGCTTCTCTACAGGGGGCCTCCTGTATGGCTACACCTTC. It is translated as CASSFSTGGLLYGYTF. The V call is TRBV7-2, the J call TRBJ1-2, with 9 bases that match TRBD1. J was trimmed by 5 bases and V by 3 bases; bases with no gene match: 10. Germline loops: CDR1 SGHTA, CDR2 FQGNSA. The CDR3 is 16 amino acids.

The chain recombines TRBV6-5 with TRBJ2-1; no clear D. V lost 4 bases to trimming and J lost 3 bases, with 10 bases between them. Per the germline V gene, CDR1 is MNHEY and CDR2 is SVGAGI. The CDR3 length is 14 residues. CDR3 region: CASSSRALYNEQFF. The CDR3 nucleotides read TGTGCCAGCAGTTCCCGAGCCCTCTACAATGAGCAGTTCTTC.

This chain links TRBV19 with TRBJ1-6; no definite D call. Germline V gene data show CDR1 as LNHDA and CDR2 as SQIVND (reference sequence). The CDR3 is 15 residues long. The V gene lost 6 bases and the J gene lost 2 bases, with 11 bases spanning the gap. The CDR3 here is CASRVVGAYNSPLHF. The CDR3 nucleotides are TGTGCCAGTAGGGTTGTAGGCGCCTATAATTCACCCCTCCACTTT.

This clone was observed a few times. V and J are TRBV14 and TRBJ1-2, with no clear D. Germline V lookup: CDR1 SGHDN, CDR2 FVKESK. Trimming stripped 4 bases from V and 8 bases from J, with 23 bases between. The CDR3 is made up of 16 amino acids. In nucleotides, the CDR3 is TGTGCCAGCAGCCTGCACCTGGGTTCGTCAGCGGAGGGCTACACCTTC. Translated, it gives CASSLHLGSSAEGYTF.

The gene calls are TRBV7-6 and TRBJ2-7; 11 bases map to TRBD2. CDR1 is SGHVS and CDR2 is FNYEAQ in the germline V gene. V shed 2 bases, J shed 9 bases, and the junction held 12 bases outside the gene matches. This CDR3 region has 16 residues. In nucleotides, the CDR3 is TGTGCCAGCAGCTTATCTCGGACTAGCGGGCTCCAGGGGCAGTACTTC. This sequence encodes CASSLSRTSGLQGQYF. Variable domain in full (rest from reference TRBV7-6 and TRBJ2-7): GAGVSQSPRYKVTKRGQDVALRCDPISGHVSLYWYRQALGQGPEFLTYFNYEAQQDKSGLPNDRFSAERPEGSISTLTIQRTEQRDSAMYRCASSLSRTSGLQGQYFGPGTRLTVT.

The rearrangement uses TRBV19 and TRBJ2-7; D is perhaps TRBD2 (5 bases). Trimming removed 1 base at V and 2 bases at J, with 12 bases between. CDR1 and CDR2 from the germline V gene are LNHDA and SQIVND (reference sequence). The length of the CDR3 is 15 residues. The CDR3, as DNA: TGTGCCAGTAGTATAGCGAGCGGCCCCGCCTACGAGCAGTACTTC. Its translation: CASSIASGPAYEQYF. Full variable domain (outside the CDR3, taken from reference TRBV19 and TRBJ2-7): DGGITQSPKYLFRKEGQNVTLSCEQNLNHDAMYWYRQDPGQGLRLIYYSQIVNDFQKGDIAEGYSVSREKKESFPLTVTSAQKNPTAFYLCASSIASGPAYEQYFGPGTRLTVT.